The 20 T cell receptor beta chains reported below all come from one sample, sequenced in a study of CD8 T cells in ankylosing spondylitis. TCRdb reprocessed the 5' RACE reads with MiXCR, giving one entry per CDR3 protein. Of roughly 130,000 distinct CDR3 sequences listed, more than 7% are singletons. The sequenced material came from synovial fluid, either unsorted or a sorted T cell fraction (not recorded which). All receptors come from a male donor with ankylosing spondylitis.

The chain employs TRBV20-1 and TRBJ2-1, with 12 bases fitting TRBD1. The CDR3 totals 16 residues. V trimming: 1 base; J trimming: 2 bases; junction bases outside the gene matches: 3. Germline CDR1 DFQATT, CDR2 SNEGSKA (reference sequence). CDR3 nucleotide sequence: TGCAGTGCTAGAGCCGGGACAGGGGGCACCTACAATGAGCAGTTCTTC. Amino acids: CSARAGTGGTYNEQFF.

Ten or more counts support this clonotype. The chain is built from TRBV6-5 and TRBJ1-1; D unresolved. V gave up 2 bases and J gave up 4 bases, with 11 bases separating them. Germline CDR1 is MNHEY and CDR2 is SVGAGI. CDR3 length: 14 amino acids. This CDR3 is CASSYGGWGTEAFF. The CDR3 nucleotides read TGTGCCAGCAGTTACGGCGGGTGGGGCACTGAAGCTTTCTTT.

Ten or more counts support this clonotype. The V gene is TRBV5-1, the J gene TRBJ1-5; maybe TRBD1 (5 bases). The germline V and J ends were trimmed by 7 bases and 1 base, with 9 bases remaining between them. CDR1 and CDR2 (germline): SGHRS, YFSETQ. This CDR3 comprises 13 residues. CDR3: CASATESNQPQHF. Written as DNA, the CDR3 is TGCGCCAGCGCGACAGAGAGCAATCAGCCCCAGCATTTT. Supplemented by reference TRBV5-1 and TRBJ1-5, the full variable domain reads KAGVTQTPRYLIKTRGQQVTLSCSPISGHRSVSWYQQTPGQGLQFLFEYFSETQRNKGNFPGRFSGRQFSNSRSEMNVSTLELGDSALYLCASATESNQPQHFGDGTRLSIL.

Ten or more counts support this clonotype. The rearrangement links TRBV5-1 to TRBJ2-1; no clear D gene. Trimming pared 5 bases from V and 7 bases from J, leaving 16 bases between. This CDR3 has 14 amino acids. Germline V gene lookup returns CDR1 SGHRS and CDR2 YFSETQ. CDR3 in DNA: TGCGCCAGCAGAGACGCCGCAGGTTGGAATGAGCAGTTCTTC. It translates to CASRDAAGWNEQFF. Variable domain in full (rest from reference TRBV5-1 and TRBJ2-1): KAGVTQTPRYLIKTRGQQVTLSCSPISGHRSVSWYQQTPGQGLQFLFEYFSETQRNKGNFPGRFSGRQFSNSRSEMNVSTLELGDSALYLCASRDAAGWNEQFFGPGTRLTVL.

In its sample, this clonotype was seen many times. CDR3 protein: CASSKDAAGYTF. The CDR3 bases are TGCGCCAGCAGCAAGGACGCGGCGGGCTACACCTTC. This chain links TRBV5-1 with TRBJ1-2, with no clear D. Between the trimmed V and J ends, which lost 4 bases and 8 bases, there was a span of 12 bases. There are 12 residues in the CDR3. Looked up from germline, CDR1 is SGHRS and CDR2 is YFSETQ. Full variable domain (outside the CDR3, taken from reference TRBV5-1 and TRBJ1-2): KAGVTQTPRYLIKTRGQQVTLSCSPISGHRSVSWYQQTPGQGLQFLFEYFSETQRNKGNFPGRFSGRQFSNSRSEMNVSTLELGDSALYLCASSKDAAGYTFGSGTRLTVV.

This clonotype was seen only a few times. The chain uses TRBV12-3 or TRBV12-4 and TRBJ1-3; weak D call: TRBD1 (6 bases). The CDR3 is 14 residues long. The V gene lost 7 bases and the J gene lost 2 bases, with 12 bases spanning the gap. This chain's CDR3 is CASNPRGAGNTIYF. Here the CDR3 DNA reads TGTGCCAGCAACCCCAGGGGAGCTGGAAACACCATATATTTT.

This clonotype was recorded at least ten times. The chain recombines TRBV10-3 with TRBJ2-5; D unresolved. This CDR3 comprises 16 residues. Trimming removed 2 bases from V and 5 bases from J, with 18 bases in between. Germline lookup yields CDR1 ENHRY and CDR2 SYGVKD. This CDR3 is CAISERKSTGVETQYF. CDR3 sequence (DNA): TGTGCCATCAGTGAGAGGAAGTCGACGGGCGTGGAGACCCAGTACTTC.

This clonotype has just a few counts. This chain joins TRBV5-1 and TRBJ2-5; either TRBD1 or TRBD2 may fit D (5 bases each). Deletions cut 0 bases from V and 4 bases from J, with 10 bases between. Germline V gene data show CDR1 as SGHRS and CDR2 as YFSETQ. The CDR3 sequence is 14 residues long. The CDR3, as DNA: TGCGCCAGCAGCTTGGGGGACCCCAGAGAGACCCAGTACTTC. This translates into CASSLGDPRETQYF.

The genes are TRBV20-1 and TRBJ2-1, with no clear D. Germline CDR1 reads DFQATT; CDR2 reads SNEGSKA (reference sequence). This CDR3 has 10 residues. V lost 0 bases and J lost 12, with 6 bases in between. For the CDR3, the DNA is TGCAGTGCTAGAGATATCGGGCAGTTCTTC. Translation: CSARDIGQFF.

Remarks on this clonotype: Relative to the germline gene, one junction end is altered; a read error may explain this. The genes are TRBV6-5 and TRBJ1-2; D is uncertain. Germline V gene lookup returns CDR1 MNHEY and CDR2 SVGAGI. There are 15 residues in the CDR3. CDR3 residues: CASSYSGVQWYGYTF. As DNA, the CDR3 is TGTGCCAGCAGCTACTCGGGAGTACAGTGGTATGGCTACACCTTC.

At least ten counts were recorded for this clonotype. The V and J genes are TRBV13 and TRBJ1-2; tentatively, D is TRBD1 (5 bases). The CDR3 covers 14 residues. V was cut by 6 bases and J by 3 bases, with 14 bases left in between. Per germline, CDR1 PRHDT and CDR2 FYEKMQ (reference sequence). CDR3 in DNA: TGTGCCAGCAGTGGGGGAGAGCGGTACTATGGCTACACCTTC. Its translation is CASSGGERYYGYTF.

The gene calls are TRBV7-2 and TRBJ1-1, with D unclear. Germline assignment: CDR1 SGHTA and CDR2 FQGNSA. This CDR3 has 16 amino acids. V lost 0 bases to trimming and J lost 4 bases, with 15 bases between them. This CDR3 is CASSLALRERGTEAFF. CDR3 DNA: TGTGCCAGCAGCTTAGCGCTCCGGGAGCGGGGCACTGAAGCTTTCTTT.

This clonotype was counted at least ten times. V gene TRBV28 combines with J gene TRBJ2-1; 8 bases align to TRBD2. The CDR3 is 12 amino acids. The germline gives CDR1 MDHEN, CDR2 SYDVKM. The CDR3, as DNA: TGTCGTACCGGGAGGGCCTCTGGTGAGCAGTTCTTC. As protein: CRTGRASGEQFF.

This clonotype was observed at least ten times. CDR3 residues: CASSFRGQGAMQYF. CDR3 in DNA: TGTGCCAGCAGTTTTAGGGGACAGGGTGCCATGCAGTACTTC. The chain uses TRBV12-3 or TRBV12-4 and TRBJ2-7; 9 bases fit TRBD1. The CDR3 runs to 14 residues. V gave up 3 bases and J gave up 9 bases; unmatched junction bases: 9.

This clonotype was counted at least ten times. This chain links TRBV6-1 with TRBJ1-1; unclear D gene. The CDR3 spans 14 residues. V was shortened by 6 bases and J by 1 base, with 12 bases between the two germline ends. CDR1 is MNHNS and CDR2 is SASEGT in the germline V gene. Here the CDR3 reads CASRVMDSNTEAFF. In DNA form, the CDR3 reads TGTGCCAGCAGGGTCATGGACTCGAACACTGAAGCTTTCTTT.

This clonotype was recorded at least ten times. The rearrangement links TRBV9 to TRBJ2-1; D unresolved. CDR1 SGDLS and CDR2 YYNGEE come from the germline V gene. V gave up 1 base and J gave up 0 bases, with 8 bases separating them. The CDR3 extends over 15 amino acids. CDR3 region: CASSVNMGSYNEQFF. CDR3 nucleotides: TGTGCCAGCAGCGTAAATATGGGCTCCTACAATGAGCAGTTCTTC.

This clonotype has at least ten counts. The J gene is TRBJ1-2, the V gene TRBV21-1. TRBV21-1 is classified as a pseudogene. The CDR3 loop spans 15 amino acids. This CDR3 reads CASSTRGWATYGYTF. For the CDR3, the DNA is TGTGCCAGCAGCACGCGGGGTTGGGCCACCTATGGCTACACCTTC.

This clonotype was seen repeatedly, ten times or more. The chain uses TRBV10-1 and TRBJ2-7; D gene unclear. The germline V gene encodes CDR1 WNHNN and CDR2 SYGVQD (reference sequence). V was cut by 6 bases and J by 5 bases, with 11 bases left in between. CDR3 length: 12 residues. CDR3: CASSRIADEQYF. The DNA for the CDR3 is TGCGCCAGCAGCAGGATCGCTGACGAGCAGTACTTC.

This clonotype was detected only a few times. Written as DNA, the CDR3 is TGTGCCACCAGTGATACCGGGACAGTGAATGAGCAGTTCTTC. As protein: CATSDTGTVNEQFF. This chain connects TRBV24-1 to TRBJ2-1; 7 positions agree with TRBD1. The germline CDR1 and CDR2 sequences are KGHDR and SFDVKD. This CDR3 is 14 amino acids long. With V trimmed by 3 bases and J by 7 bases, 5 bases remained unmatched.

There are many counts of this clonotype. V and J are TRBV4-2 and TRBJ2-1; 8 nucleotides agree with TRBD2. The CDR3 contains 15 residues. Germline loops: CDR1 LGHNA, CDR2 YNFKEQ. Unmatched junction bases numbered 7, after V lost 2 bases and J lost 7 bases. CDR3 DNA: TGTGCCAGCAGCCAATCTGTAGCGGGGAATAATGAGCAGTTCTTC. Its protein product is CASSQSVAGNNEQFF.